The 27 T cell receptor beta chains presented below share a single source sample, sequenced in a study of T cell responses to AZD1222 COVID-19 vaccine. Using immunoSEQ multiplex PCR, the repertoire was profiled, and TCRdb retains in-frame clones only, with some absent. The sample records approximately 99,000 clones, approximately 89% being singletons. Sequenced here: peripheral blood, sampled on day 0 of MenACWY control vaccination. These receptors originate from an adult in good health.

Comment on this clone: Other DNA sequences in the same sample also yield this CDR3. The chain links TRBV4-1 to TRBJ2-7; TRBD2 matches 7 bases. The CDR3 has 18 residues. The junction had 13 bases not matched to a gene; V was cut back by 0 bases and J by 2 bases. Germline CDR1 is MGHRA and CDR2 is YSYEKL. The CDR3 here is CASSQEGTLAGETYEQYF. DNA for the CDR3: TGCGCCAGCAGCCAAGAAGGAACTCTGGCGGGGGAAACCTACGAGCAGTACTTC.

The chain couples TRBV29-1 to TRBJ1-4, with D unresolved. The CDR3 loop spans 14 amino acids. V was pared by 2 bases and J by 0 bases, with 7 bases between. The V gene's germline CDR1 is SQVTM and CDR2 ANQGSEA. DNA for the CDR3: TGCAGCGTTGAAAGCAGCTCAACTAATGAAAAACTGTTTTTT. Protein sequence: CSVESSSTNEKLFF.

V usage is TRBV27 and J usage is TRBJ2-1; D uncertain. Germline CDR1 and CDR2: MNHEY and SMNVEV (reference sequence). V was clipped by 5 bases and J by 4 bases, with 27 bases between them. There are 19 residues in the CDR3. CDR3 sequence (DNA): TGTGCCAGCAGTACCACCCAATCGGGCCGGCCGGAGAAGTACAATGAGCAGTTCTTC. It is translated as CASSTTQSGRPEKYNEQFF.

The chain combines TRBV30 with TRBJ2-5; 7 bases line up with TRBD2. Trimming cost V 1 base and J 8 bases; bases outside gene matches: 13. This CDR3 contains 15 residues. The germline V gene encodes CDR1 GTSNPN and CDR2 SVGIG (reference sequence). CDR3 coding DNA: TGTGCCTGGAGTGGAGCGGGGACGGAGTTGTTAACCCAGTACTTC. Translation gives CAWSGAGTELLTQYF.

The CDR3 DNA sequence: TGTGCCAGCAGCCAAGATGTGGGACAGGGGCCTCAGCCCCAGCATTTT. This sequence encodes CASSQDVGQGPQPQHF. V gene TRBV3-1 (or the pseudogene TRBV3-2) combines with J gene TRBJ1-5, with TRBD1 matching over 10 bases. Germline values: CDR1 LGHDT, CDR2 YNNKEL (reference sequence). J was trimmed by 6 bases and V by 0 bases; bases with no gene match: 5. This CDR3 spans 16 amino acids.

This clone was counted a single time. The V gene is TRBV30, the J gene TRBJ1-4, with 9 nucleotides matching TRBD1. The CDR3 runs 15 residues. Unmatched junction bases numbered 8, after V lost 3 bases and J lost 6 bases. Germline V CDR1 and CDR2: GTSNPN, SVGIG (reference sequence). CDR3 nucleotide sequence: TGTGCCTGGAGCGTTTGGGGACAGGGAGATGAAAAACTGTTTTTT. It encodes CAWSVWGQGDEKLFF.

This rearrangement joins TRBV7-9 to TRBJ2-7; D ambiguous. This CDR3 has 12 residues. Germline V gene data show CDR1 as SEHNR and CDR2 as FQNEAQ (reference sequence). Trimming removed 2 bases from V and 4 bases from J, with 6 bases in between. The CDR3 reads CASSLTAYEQYF. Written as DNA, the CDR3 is TGTGCCAGCAGCTTAACAGCTTACGAGCAGTACTTC.

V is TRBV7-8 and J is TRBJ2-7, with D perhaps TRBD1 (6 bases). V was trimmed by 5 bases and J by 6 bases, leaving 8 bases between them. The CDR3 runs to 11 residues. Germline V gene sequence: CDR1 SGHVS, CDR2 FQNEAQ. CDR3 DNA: TGTGCCAGCAGCCTGGACAGCGAGCAGTACTTC. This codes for CASSLDSEQYF.

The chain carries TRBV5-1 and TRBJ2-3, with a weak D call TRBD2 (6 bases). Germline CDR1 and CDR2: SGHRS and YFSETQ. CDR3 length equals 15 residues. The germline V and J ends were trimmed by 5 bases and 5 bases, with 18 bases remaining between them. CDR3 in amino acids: CASSYGTGSGDTQYF. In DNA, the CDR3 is TGCGCCAGCAGTTATGGGACTGGCTCCGGAGATACGCAGTATTTT.

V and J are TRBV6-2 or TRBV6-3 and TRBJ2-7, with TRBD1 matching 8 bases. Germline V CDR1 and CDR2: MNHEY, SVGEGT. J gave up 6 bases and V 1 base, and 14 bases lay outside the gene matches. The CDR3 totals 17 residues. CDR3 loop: CASSYFPPGQVRGEQYF. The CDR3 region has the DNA TGTGCCAGCAGTTACTTTCCCCCGGGACAGGTTCGTGGCGAGCAGTACTTC.

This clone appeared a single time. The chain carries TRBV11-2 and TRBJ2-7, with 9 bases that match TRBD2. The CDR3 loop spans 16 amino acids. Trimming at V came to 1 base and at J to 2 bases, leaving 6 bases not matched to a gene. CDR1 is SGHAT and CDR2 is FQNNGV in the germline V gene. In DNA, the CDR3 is TGTGCCAGCAGCTTAGTGCGGGCGGGGGGGCCCTACGAGCAGTACTTC. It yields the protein CASSLVRAGGPYEQYF.

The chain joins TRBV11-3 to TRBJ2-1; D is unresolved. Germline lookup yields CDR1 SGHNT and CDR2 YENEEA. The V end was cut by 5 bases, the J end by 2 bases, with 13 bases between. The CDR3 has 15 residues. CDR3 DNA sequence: TGTGCCAGCAGCCCGTACGAGACCCCCTACAATGAGCAGTTCTTC. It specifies CASSPYETPYNEQFF.

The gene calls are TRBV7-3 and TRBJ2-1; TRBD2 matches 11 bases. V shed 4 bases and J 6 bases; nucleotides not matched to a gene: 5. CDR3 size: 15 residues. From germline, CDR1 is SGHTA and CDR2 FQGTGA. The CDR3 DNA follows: TGTGCCAGCAGCTCTCGTCTAGCGGGGGGCAATGAGCAGTTCTTC. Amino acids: CASSSRLAGGNEQFF.

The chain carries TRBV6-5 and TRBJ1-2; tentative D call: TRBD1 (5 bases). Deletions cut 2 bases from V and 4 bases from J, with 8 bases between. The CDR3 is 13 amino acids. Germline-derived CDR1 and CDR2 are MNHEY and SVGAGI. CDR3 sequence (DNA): TGTGCCAGCAGTTACACCGGGACCTATGGCTACACCTTC. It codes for CASSYTGTYGYTF.

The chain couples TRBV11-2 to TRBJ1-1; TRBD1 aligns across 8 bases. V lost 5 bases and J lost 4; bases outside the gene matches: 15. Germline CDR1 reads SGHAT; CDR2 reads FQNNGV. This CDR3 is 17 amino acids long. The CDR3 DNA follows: TGTGCCAGCAGCCATTCGTTGTGGACAGGGAAGGTCACTGAAGCTTTCTTT. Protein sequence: CASSHSLWTGKVTEAFF.

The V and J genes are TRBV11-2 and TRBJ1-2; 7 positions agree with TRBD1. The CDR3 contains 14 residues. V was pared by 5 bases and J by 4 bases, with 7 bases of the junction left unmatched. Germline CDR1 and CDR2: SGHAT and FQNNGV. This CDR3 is CASSLLGTVYGYTF. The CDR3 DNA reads TGTGCCAGCAGCCTACTCGGGACAGTCTATGGCTACACCTTC.

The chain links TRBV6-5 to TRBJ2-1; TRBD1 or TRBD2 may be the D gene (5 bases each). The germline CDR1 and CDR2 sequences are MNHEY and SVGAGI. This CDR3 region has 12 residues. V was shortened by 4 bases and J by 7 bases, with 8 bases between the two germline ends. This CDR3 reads CASSSWGNEQFF. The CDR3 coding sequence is TGTGCCAGCAGTTCTTGGGGGAATGAGCAGTTCTTC.

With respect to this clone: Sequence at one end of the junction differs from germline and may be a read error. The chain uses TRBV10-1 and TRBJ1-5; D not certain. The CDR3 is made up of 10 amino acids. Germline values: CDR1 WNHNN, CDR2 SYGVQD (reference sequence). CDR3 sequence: CASINQPQHF. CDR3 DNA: TGCGCCAGCATCAATCAACCCCAGCATTTT.

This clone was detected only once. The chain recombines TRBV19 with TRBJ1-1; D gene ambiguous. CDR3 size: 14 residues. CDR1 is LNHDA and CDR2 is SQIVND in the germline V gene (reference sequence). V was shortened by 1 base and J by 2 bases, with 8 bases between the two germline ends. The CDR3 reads CASSIGQANTEAFF. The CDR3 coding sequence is TGTGCCAGTAGTATAGGCCAGGCCAACACTGAAGCTTTCTTT. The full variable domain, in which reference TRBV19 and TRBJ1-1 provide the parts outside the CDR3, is DGGITQSPKYLFRKEGQNVTLSCEQNLNHDAMYWYRQDPGQGLRLIYYSQIVNDFQKGDIAEGYSVSREKKESFPLTVTSAQKNPTAFYLCASSIGQANTEAFFGQGTRLTVV.

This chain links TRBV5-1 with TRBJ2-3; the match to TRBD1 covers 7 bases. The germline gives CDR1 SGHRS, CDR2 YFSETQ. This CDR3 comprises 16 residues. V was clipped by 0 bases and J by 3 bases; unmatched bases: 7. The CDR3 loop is CASSLVGGGMTDTQYF. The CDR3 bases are TGCGCCAGCAGCTTGGTAGGGGGCGGTATGACAGATACGCAGTATTTT.

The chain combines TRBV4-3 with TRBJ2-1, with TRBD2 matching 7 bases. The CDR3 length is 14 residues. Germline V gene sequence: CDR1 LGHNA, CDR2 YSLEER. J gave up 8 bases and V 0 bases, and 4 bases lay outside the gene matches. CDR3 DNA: TGCGCCAGCAGCCAAGAGGATCGGGGGGATGAGCAGTTCTTC. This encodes CASSQEDRGDEQFF.

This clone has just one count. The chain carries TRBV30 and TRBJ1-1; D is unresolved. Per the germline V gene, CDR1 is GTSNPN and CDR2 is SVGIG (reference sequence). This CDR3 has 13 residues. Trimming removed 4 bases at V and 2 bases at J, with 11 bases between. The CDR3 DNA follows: TGTGCCTGGATAGGTACAGCCAACACTGAAGCTTTCTTT. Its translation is CAWIGTANTEAFF.

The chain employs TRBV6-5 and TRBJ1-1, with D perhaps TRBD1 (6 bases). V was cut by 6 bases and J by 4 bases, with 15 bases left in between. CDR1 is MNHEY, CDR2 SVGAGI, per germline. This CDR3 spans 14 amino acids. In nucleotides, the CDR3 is TGTGCCAGCAGAAGGACAGAGGATCCCACTGAAGCTTTCTTT. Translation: CASRRTEDPTEAFF.

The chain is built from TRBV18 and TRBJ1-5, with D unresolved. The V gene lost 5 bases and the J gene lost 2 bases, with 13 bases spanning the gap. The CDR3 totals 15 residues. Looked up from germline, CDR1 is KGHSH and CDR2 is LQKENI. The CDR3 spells CASSLTEEGNQPQHF. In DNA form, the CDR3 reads TGTGCCAGCTCATTGACGGAGGAGGGCAATCAGCCCCAGCATTTT.

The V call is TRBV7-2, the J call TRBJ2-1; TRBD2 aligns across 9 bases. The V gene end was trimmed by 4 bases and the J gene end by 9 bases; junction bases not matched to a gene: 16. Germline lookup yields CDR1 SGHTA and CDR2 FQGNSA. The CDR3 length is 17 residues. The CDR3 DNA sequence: TGTGCCAGCAGCTCAGGCAGGCGGGGGGGCCCGTCTTTTGAGCAGTTCTTC. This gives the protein CASSSGRRGGPSFEQFF.

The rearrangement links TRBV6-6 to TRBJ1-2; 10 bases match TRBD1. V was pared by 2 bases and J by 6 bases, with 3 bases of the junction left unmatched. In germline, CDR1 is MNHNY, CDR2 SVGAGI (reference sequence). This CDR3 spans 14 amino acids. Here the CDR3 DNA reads TGTGCCAGCAGTTACGGGACAGGGGTAAATGGCTACACCTTC. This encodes CASSYGTGVNGYTF.

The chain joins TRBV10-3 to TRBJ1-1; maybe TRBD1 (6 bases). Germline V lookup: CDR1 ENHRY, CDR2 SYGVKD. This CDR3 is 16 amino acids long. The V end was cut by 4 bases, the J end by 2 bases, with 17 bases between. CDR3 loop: CAISGHGGATNTEAFF. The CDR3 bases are TGTGCCATCAGTGGGCATGGGGGGGCCACAAACACTGAAGCTTTCTTT.